This TCR beta chain was identified during a study of shared clonotypes between healthy human individuals. Repertoires were generated with immunoSEQ multiplex PCR, while TCRdb's copy carries only in-frame clones and drops some. The sample includes just over 2,000,000 clones, approximately 94% of them seen just once. Regarding this clone: Its antigen is undetermined.

Trimming removed 5 bases from V and 9 bases from J, with 8 bases in between. This CDR3 region has 12 residues. Germline loops: CDR1 SGHAT, CDR2 FQNNGV. Study-wide points: Inspection by rarefaction showed sorted-subset sequencing to be incomplete despite large depth. Some naive CD4 clonotypes, about 5%, turned up in common across four donors. Compared with clonotypes that all four donors shared, non-shared clonotypes had lower generation probabilities.

Naivety among CD8 cells was defined by CD45RO negativity and positive CCR7 selection, thereby excluding terminally differentiated effector memory CD45RA+ cells. Only Caucasian adults living in Nashville, Tennessee made up the donor group. Source material: naive CD8+ T cells sorted from blood. V gene TRBV11-2 combines with J gene TRBJ1-6; D is ambiguous. This TCR was recovered from a young man in good health. The CDR3 region is CASSQPLSPLHF. The CDR3 nucleotides are TGTGCCAGCAGCCAGCCCCTTTCACCCCTCCACTTT.